This T cell receptor (beta chain) was documented in a study of cytotoxic CD8 clonotypes in ibrutinib-treated CLL (dated by TCRdb to the early 2020s). Notes on the research overall: In this cohort, 15 patients were treatment-naive and approximately ten were relapsed/refractory, while fewer than 18 had unmutated IGHV. On average, each sample had approximately 280,000 productive templates and 94,082 productive rearrangements. Partial responses were observed in some 24 patients and complete responses in 2; after a median follow-up of roughly 72 months, remission was maintained in around 14 patients and progression was observed in some twelve. Every remission and progressive disease sample was obtained while ibrutinib was still being received by the patients. Cryopreserved peripheral blood mononuclear cells were collected at three points: before therapy, at response, and at either sustained remission or disease progression. Of the 86 participants in the trial, about two dozen had longitudinal samples available. Samples at response were collected after a median of about twelve months of treatment, with a range of about 6 to 40 months.

Roughly 1.8 micrograms of genomic DNA were extracted from cryopreserved PBMCs for TCR beta library preparation. High-throughput TCR beta sequencing was performed on longitudinal blood samples from CLL patients receiving ibrutinib monotherapy. The patients took part in an open-label, single-center phase 2 trial of ibrutinib monotherapy. The CDR3 measures 13 amino acids from cysteine to phenylalanine. CDR3 DNA only is kept here, 39 bases in frame from base 1. Trimming takes 8 bases from V and 5 bases from J, and the germline ends sit 12 bases apart. The germline V gene supplies CDR1 MDHEN and CDR2 SYDVKM. A word on this clone: Its antigen is unknown. There are no base qualities to consult, and no much larger clone falls within one base.

A MiSeq instrument was used for deep resolution sequencing, which targeted depths ranging from 1 in 1 million up to 1 in 200,000 T cells, with coverage averaging 10x for each clonotype. TCR beta libraries were generated with the immunoSEQ hsTCRB Kit. The published analysis was carried out like this. Data were analyzed with ImmunoSEQ Data Assistant and ImmunoSEQ Analyzer, with V, D and J genes assigned per IMGT definitions. Clonality was computed as one minus normalized Shannon entropy of productive rearrangement frequencies, ranging from 0 to 1. Public clonotype analysis was restricted to overrepresented clonotypes comprising at least 0.05% of each patient's repertoire. Some twelve repertoires from age-matched healthy donors, obtained from immuneACCESS, served as clonality controls. TCRdb provides this immuneACCESS table in a form limited to in-frame rearrangements. Some clones are lacking; in checked studies, under half of them reflect an unresolved V gene, and why the rest are absent is not known. V and J calls and clone size are those listed in that table; D and trimming were worked out from the DNA. The sample table records 330,000 or so clones; 60% to 80% of these occur just once. The ten most abundant clones make up around 6.3% of the sample.

What the research found in general, with its limitations: At ibrutinib response clonality went up, during sustained remission it held steady, and at progression it dropped back toward baseline. Baseline clonality exceeded that of age-matched healthy donors and correlated strongly with circulating CD8+ T-cell counts. Public clonotypes were rare and either shrank or stayed stable during treatment, and the rise in clonality at ibrutinib response reflected expansion of private clonotypes. Sampling times were not matched between sustained-remission and progressing patients, and lymph node repertoires were not studied.

This chain joins TRBV28 to TRBJ2-2, with no D gene named confidently. The TCR was taken from a human donor with chronic lymphocytic leukemia. Material: PBMCs, obtained after 36 months of ibrutinib treatment. The CDR3 protein: CASGQDLTGELFF. The base sequence is TGTGCCAGCGGTCAGGACCTGACCGGGGAGCTGTTTTTT.